This passage covers 20 T cell receptor beta chains from one sample sequenced in a study of blood T cell repertoires in COVID-19. Method: immunoSEQ multiplex PCR; TCRdb's copy keeps in-frame clones and lacks some. The table has roughly 350,000 clones, around 90% seen once. What was sequenced was PBMCs or T cells enriched from blood (not recorded which). The receptors were sampled from a woman in her thirties who had recovered from COVID-19.

The chain uses TRBV10-3 and TRBJ2-7; 9 bases fit TRBD2. The germline gives CDR1 ENHRY, CDR2 SYGVKD. CDR3 length: 14 amino acids. Unmatched junction bases numbered 11, after V lost 2 bases and J lost 12 bases. CDR3 region: CAISELGGGVIGYF. CDR3 in DNA: TGTGCCATCAGTGAGCTCGGCGGGGGGGTTATCGGGTACTTC.

The chain carries TRBV5-1 and TRBJ2-6, with D perhaps matching TRBD1 (5 bases). The CDR3 extends over 15 amino acids. Deletions cut 1 base from V and 0 bases from J, with 5 bases between. Germline loops: CDR1 SGHRS, CDR2 YFSETQ. The DNA of the CDR3 is TGCGCCAGCAGCTTGACAGGCTCTGGGGCCAACGTCCTGACTTTC. It specifies CASSLTGSGANVLTF.

The J gene is TRBJ2-3, the V gene TRBV6-5; 7 bases line up with TRBD2. Per the germline V gene, CDR1 is MNHEY and CDR2 is SVGAGI. CDR3 length: 13 residues. The trim removed 6 bases at V and 0 bases at J, leaving 0 bases unmatched. The CDR3 here is CASRLASTDTQYF. As DNA, the CDR3 is TGTGCCAGCAGACTAGCGAGCACAGATACGCAGTATTTT.

The chain recombines TRBV7-3 with TRBJ2-2; 9 bases map to TRBD1. The CDR3 totals 15 residues. The J segment lost 6 bases and the V segment lost 2 bases, leaving 4 bases of the junction unmatched. The germline V gene encodes CDR1 SGHTA and CDR2 FQGTGA. The CDR3: CASSLGQGLSGELFF. The CDR3 nucleotides read TGTGCCAGCAGCTTAGGACAGGGGTTGTCCGGGGAGCTGTTTTTT.

The rearrangement links TRBV19 to TRBJ1-4; perhaps TRBD1 as D (5 bases). The germline CDR1 and CDR2 sequences are LNHDA and SQIVND (reference sequence). Trimming cost V 0 bases and J 5 bases, with 7 bases left between them. The CDR3 has 14 amino acids. The DNA of the CDR3 is TGTGCCAGTAGTATAGACCGACAGAATGAAAAACTGTTTTTT. It encodes CASSIDRQNEKLFF.

V usage is TRBV5-4 and J usage is TRBJ2-3; tentative D call: TRBD2 (5 bases). Trimming left V 4 bases short and J 2 bases short, with 14 bases between. Per the germline V gene, CDR1 is SGHNT and CDR2 is YYREEE (reference sequence). The length of the CDR3 is 15 residues. CDR3 loop: CASSPELEFTDTQYF. CDR3 nucleotides: TGTGCCAGCAGCCCGGAACTAGAGTTCACAGATACGCAGTATTTT.

The chain combines TRBV28 with TRBJ2-1, with D tentatively TRBD2 (5 bases). The V end was cut by 2 bases, the J end by 5 bases, with 10 bases between. Germline-derived CDR1 and CDR2 are MDHEN and SYDVKM. The CDR3 is 14 residues long. CDR3 DNA sequence: TGTGCCAGCAGTTTAGATAGCGCACACAATGAGCAGTTCTTC. Protein sequence: CASSLDSAHNEQFF.

CDR3 bases: TGTGCCAGCAGCTCCCCCTCGGGACTAGCTGGAACCTACGAGCAGTACTTC. It translates to CASSSPSGLAGTYEQYF. The chain uses TRBV7-2 and TRBJ2-7, with 9 bases matching TRBD2. Trimming cost V 4 bases and J 2 bases; bases outside gene matches: 12. The germline V gene has CDR1 SGHTA and CDR2 FQGNSA. The length of the CDR3 is 17 residues.

The chain links TRBV18 to TRBJ2-7; tentative D call: TRBD1 (5 bases). The V and J ends lost 0 bases and 0 bases respectively, with 6 bases between them. This CDR3 is built from 14 residues. CDR1 is KGHSH, CDR2 LQKENI, per germline. Written as DNA, the CDR3 is TGTGCCAGCTCACCACCGGGGCTCTCCTACGAGCAGTACTTC. Amino acid sequence: CASSPPGLSYEQYF.

The CDR3 DNA reads TGTGCCAGCATGGGGCAGATGAACACTGAAGCTTTCTTT. Its translation is CASMGQMNTEAFF. V usage is TRBV6-5 and J usage is TRBJ1-1; D is perhaps TRBD1 (5 bases). Trimming stripped 7 bases from V and 0 bases from J, with 9 bases between. The CDR3 extends over 13 amino acids. Germline CDR1 MNHEY, CDR2 SVGAGI.

The V and J genes are TRBV28 and TRBJ2-1; 9 nucleotides agree with TRBD2. Germline V gene data show CDR1 as MDHEN and CDR2 as SYDVKM. The length of the CDR3 is 16 residues. V was clipped by 9 bases and J by 4 bases; unmatched bases: 13. The CDR3 DNA reads as TGTGCCAGTTTTCAGGAGGGGCTAGCGGGGTACAATGAGCAGTTCTTC. Protein sequence: CASFQEGLAGYNEQFF.

The chain links TRBV5-4 to TRBJ2-7; D is possibly TRBD2 (6 bases). Germline CDR1 and CDR2: SGHNT and YYREEE (reference sequence). This CDR3 contains 13 residues. V was cut by 3 bases and J by 6 bases, with 13 bases left in between. The CDR3 nucleotides are TGTGCCAGCAGCTCCTCAGGTAGCGGCGAGCAGTACTTC. This sequence encodes CASSSSGSGEQYF.

About this clone: Other DNA sequences in this sample translate to the same CDR3. The rearrangement uses TRBV5-4 and TRBJ1-2, with 8 bases identical to TRBD1. CDR3 length equals 13 residues. Trimming cost V 4 bases and J 2 bases; bases outside gene matches: 1. Germline CDR1 reads SGHNT; CDR2 reads YYREEE (reference sequence). This CDR3 is CASSRQGNYGYTF. CDR3 in DNA: TGTGCCAGCAGCCGACAGGGGAACTATGGCTACACCTTC.

This chain connects TRBV6-2 or TRBV6-3 to TRBJ2-7; tentatively, D is TRBD1 (5 bases). The V gene lost 5 bases and the J gene lost 4 bases, with 15 bases spanning the gap. Germline V CDR1 and CDR2: MNHEY, SVGEGT. CDR3 length: 14 residues. The CDR3 loop is CASSLDTLRYEQYF. CDR3 bases: TGTGCCAGCAGTCTGGACACCCTGAGGTACGAGCAGTACTTC.

The chain employs TRBV5-1 and TRBJ1-4; D not resolved. Per germline, CDR1 SGHRS and CDR2 YFSETQ. Trimming removed 0 bases at V and 6 bases at J, with 9 bases between. CDR3 length: 14 amino acids. The CDR3 DNA reads TGCGCCAGCAGCTTGGGGTTTGCGGATGAAAAACTGTTTTTT. Translated, it gives CASSLGFADEKLFF.

This clone was observed once. The V and J genes are TRBV7-2 and TRBJ1-1; D possibly corresponds to TRBD1 (6 bases). The V gene lost 4 bases and the J gene lost 5 bases, with 17 bases spanning the gap. Germline V lookup: CDR1 SGHTA, CDR2 FQGNSA. The CDR3 has 15 amino acids. CDR3 sequence: CASSSHRVGGTEAFF. The CDR3 DNA sequence: TGTGCCAGCAGCTCCCACAGGGTGGGAGGGACTGAAGCTTTCTTT. Drawing the rest from reference TRBV7-2 and TRBJ1-1, the complete variable domain is GAGVSQSPSNKVTEKGKDVELRCDPISGHTALYWYRQSLGQGLEFLIYFQGNSAPDKSGLPSDRFSAERTGGSVSTLTIQRTQQEDSAVYLCASSSHRVGGTEAFFGQGTRLTVV.

Note on this clone: Compared with germline, one end of the junction differs, possibly owing to a read error. CDR3 nucleotides: TGTGCTAGCAGCGCCACTTTAGGGACAATTCTCTCCTGGAATTCACCCCTCCACTTT. Encoded protein: CASSATLGTILSWNSPLHF. This chain links TRBV7-7 with TRBJ1-6, with D maybe TRBD1 (6 bases). The CDR3 has 19 amino acids. Germline V gives CDR1 SSHAT, CDR2 FNYEAQ (reference sequence).

This chain joins TRBV18 and TRBJ2-1, with TRBD2 matching over 10 bases. V shed 2 bases and J 10 bases; nucleotides not matched to a gene: 8. CDR1 KGHSH and CDR2 LQKENI come from the germline V gene. The CDR3 has 15 amino acids. CDR3 in amino acids: CASSPRSSGRNEQFF. Here the CDR3 DNA reads TGTGCCAGCTCACCAAGGTCTAGCGGGAGAAACGAGCAGTTCTTC. The full variable domain, rest sourced from reference TRBV18 and TRBJ2-1, is NAGVMQNPRHLVRRRGQEARLRCSPMKGHSHVYWYRQLPEEGLKFMVYLQKENIIDESGMPKERFSAEFPKEGPSILRIQQVVRGDSAAYFCASSPRSSGRNEQFFGPGTRLTVL.

This chain joins TRBV5-8 and TRBJ2-7; D might be TRBD2 (5 bases). The CDR3 spans 13 residues. The V end lost 6 bases, the J end lost 5 bases, and 15 bases lay between the germline ends. Per the germline V gene, CDR1 is SGHTS and CDR2 is YDEGEE. The DNA for the CDR3 is TGTGCCAGCATCACCTATGGCGGGCACGAGCAGTACTTC. As protein: CASITYGGHEQYF.

The rearrangement joins TRBV11-3 to TRBJ1-1; D not resolved. Germline V gives CDR1 SGHNT, CDR2 YENEEA. The CDR3 sequence is 14 residues long. The V end was cut by 0 bases, the J end by 1 base, with 6 bases between. This CDR3 is CASSLDGENTEAFF. The CDR3 DNA follows: TGTGCCAGCAGCTTAGATGGAGAGAACACTGAAGCTTTCTTT.